The 16 T cell receptor beta chains below were found in one sample sequenced in a study of blood T cell repertoires in COVID-19. Measured with immunoSEQ multiplex PCR; TCRdb has only the in-frame clones, and not every one. The table has some 250,000 clones, 80% to 90% seen once. Sequencing was done on a sample of PBMCs or T cells enriched from blood (not recorded which). The receptors stem from a man aged 40-50 years who had recovered from COVID-19.

The rearrangement uses TRBV7-3 and TRBJ1-6; weak D call: TRBD1 (5 bases). CDR3 length equals 13 residues. V gave up 5 bases and J gave up 9 bases, with 11 bases separating them. Germline assignment: CDR1 SGHTA and CDR2 FQGTGA. Written as DNA, the CDR3 is TGTGCCAGCAGCGTCGCGGGGCCTTCACCCCTCCACTTT. Translating gives CASSVAGPSPLHF.

The chain joins TRBV6-5 to TRBJ2-2; TRBD2 agrees at 8 bases. This CDR3 has 14 amino acids. Per germline, CDR1 MNHEY and CDR2 SVGAGI. The junction had 6 bases not matched to a gene; V was cut back by 6 bases and J by 6 bases. In DNA form, the CDR3 reads TGTGCCAGCAGGAATCCCGGGGGGGCCGGGGAGCTGTTTTTT. Residues: CASRNPGGAGELFF.

The V and J genes are TRBV5-4 and TRBJ2-3, with 8 bases aligning to TRBD2. The CDR3 spans 15 residues. Germline lookup yields CDR1 SGHNT and CDR2 YYREEE (reference sequence). The trim removed 5 bases at V and 1 base at J, leaving 6 bases unmatched. This CDR3 is CASRWDSGGTDTQYF. The CDR3 bases are TGTGCCAGCAGGTGGGATAGCGGGGGCACAGATACGCAGTATTTT.

The chain has TRBV5-1 and TRBJ2-7; unclear D gene. This CDR3 is built from 13 residues. V was trimmed by 1 base and J by 1 base, leaving 6 bases between them. From germline, CDR1 is SGHRS and CDR2 YFSETQ. CDR3 region: CASSLTESYEQYF. CDR3 sequence (DNA): TGCGCCAGCAGCTTGACAGAGTCCTACGAGCAGTACTTC. Using reference TRBV5-1 and TRBJ2-7 for the parts outside the CDR3, the full variable domain is KAGVTQTPRYLIKTRGQQVTLSCSPISGHRSVSWYQQTPGQGLQFLFEYFSETQRNKGNFPGRFSGRQFSNSRSEMNVSTLELGDSALYLCASSLTESYEQYFGPGTRLTVT.

The rearrangement uses TRBV7-9 and TRBJ2-2; weak D call: TRBD1 (6 bases). The germline V gene encodes CDR1 SEHNR and CDR2 FQNEAQ (reference sequence). With 6 bases removed from V and 0 bases from J, the gap between germline ends came to 11 bases. CDR3 length: 15 residues. DNA of the CDR3: TGTGCCAGCAGGACAGGTGCGGCGAACACCGGGGAGCTGTTTTTT. Translated: CASRTGAANTGELFF.

The chain links TRBV6-5 to TRBJ2-1; 7 bases match TRBD1. The germline gives CDR1 MNHEY, CDR2 SVGAGI. The length of the CDR3 is 13 residues. V gave up 2 bases and J gave up 9 bases; unmatched junction bases: 4. The CDR3 here is CASSYDRAAEQFF. The DNA for the CDR3 is TGTGCCAGCAGTTACGACAGGGCGGCTGAGCAGTTCTTC.

The chain couples TRBV7-3 to TRBJ2-1; 9 nucleotides line up with TRBD1. CDR3 size: 15 residues. The V gene end was trimmed by 5 bases and the J gene end by 7 bases; junction bases not matched to a gene: 9. Germline-derived CDR1 and CDR2 are SGHTA and FQGTGA. In DNA, the CDR3 is TGTGCCAGCAGCCCGTCCGGGACAGGGCTGAATGAGCAGTTCTTC. It is translated as CASSPSGTGLNEQFF.

V gene TRBV5-6 combines with J gene TRBJ1-5; the D is unclear. The V gene lost 0 bases and the J gene lost 0 bases, with 16 bases spanning the gap. This CDR3 region has 18 residues. Germline CDR1 reads SGHDT; CDR2 reads YYEEEE. The CDR3 protein is CASSLGRYEVYSNQPQHF. The DNA for the CDR3 is TGTGCCAGCAGCTTGGGTCGGTACGAGGTTTATAGCAATCAGCCCCAGCATTTT.

V is TRBV2 and J is TRBJ2-1, with TRBD1 as a possible D gene (6 bases). This CDR3 has 13 amino acids. V was clipped by 9 bases and J by 0 bases, with 9 bases between them. In germline, CDR1 is SNHLY, CDR2 FYNNEI. The CDR3 spells CASQGSSYNEQFF. DNA for the CDR3: TGTGCCAGTCAGGGGAGCTCCTACAATGAGCAGTTCTTC.

V usage is TRBV2 and J usage is TRBJ1-2, with 7 bases that match TRBD1. CDR1 and CDR2 from the germline V gene are SNHLY and FYNNEI. The J segment lost 6 bases and the V segment lost 5 bases, leaving 9 bases of the junction unmatched. This CDR3 is built from 14 residues. CDR3 DNA: TGTGCCAGCAGTCCAAACAGACAGGGTCATGGCTACACCTTC. It encodes CASSPNRQGHGYTF.

For this clone: The germline gene is not matched at one end of the junction; a read error may be the cause. The chain uses TRBV10-1 and TRBJ1-1; D not certain. The germline CDR1 and CDR2 sequences are WNHNN and SYGVQD (reference sequence). CDR3 length equals 14 residues. CDR3 in DNA: TGCGCCAGCAGTGAGTCGACTGCGAACGCTGAAGCTTTCTTT. Translated: CASSESTANAEAFF.

This clone was counted once. This chain connects TRBV9 to TRBJ2-7; perhaps TRBD1 as D (5 bases). Germline CDR1 reads SGDLS; CDR2 reads YYNGEE. The V end was cut by 2 bases, the J end by 4 bases, with 13 bases between. The CDR3 covers 14 residues. CDR3 in DNA: TGTGCCAGCAGCGTCCAGGACACCCCTTACGAGCAGTACTTC. Its translation is CASSVQDTPYEQYF. Full variable domain (remainder filled in from reference TRBV9 and TRBJ2-7): DSGVTQTPKHLITATGQRVTLRCSPRSGDLSVYWYQQSLDQGLQFLIQYYNGEERAKGNILERFSAQQFPDLHSELNLSSLELGDSALYFCASSVQDTPYEQYFGPGTRLTVT.

This clone was seen a single time. The chain has TRBV28 and TRBJ1-5; D is unresolved. Germline-derived CDR1 and CDR2 are MDHEN and SYDVKM. The CDR3 contains 11 residues. V was trimmed by 7 bases and J by 7 bases, leaving 8 bases between them. The CDR3 DNA follows: TGTGCCAGCAACCGCGGCCAGCCCCAGCATTTT. This gives the protein CASNRGQPQHF.

The chain couples TRBV19 to TRBJ2-5; D perhaps matches TRBD2 (6 bases). V was pared by 3 bases and J by 5 bases, with 16 bases between. Germline assignment: CDR1 LNHDA and CDR2 SQIVND (reference sequence). This CDR3 contains 15 residues. This CDR3 is CASSISAGLTETQYF. The CDR3 DNA follows: TGTGCCAGTAGTATTTCGGCGGGATTGACTGAGACCCAGTACTTC.

This clone has only one observation. V gene TRBV2 combines with J gene TRBJ2-3, with 12 bases identical to TRBD2. There are 17 residues in the CDR3. Unmatched junction bases numbered 13, after V lost 6 bases and J lost 6 bases. The germline V gene has CDR1 SNHLY and CDR2 FYNNEI. The CDR3 coding sequence is TGTGCCAGCAGACATAGGGAAACTAGCGGGGGGCTTGATACGCAGTATTTT. Encoded protein: CASRHRETSGGLDTQYF.

The J gene is TRBJ2-5, the V gene TRBV19; 7 bases match TRBD1. The CDR3 has 14 residues. Trimming cost V 3 bases and J 1 base; bases outside gene matches: 2. Germline-derived CDR1 and CDR2 are LNHDA and SQIVND (reference sequence). Written as DNA, the CDR3 is TGTGCCAGTAGTATTGGACAGGCCCAAGAGACCCAGTACTTC. The encoded protein is CASSIGQAQETQYF.